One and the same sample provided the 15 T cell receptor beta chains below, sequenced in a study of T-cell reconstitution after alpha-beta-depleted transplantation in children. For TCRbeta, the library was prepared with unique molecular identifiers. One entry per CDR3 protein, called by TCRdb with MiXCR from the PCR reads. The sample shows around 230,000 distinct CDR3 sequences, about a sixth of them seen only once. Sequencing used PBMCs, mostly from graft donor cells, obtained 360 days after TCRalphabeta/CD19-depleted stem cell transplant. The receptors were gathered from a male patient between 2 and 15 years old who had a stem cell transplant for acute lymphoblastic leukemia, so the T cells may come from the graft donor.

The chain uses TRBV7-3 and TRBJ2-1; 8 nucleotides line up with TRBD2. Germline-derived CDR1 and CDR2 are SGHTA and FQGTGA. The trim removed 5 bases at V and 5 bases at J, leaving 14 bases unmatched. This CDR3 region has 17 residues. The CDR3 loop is CASSLPFSGGLNNEQFF. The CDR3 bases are TGTGCCAGCAGCCTACCTTTTTCGGGGGGGCTTAACAATGAGCAGTTCTTC.

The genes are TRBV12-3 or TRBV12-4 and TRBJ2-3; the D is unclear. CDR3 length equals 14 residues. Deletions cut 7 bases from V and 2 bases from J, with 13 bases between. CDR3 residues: CASTTGSSTDTQYF. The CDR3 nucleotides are TGTGCCAGCACCACGGGCAGCTCCACAGATACGCAGTATTTT.

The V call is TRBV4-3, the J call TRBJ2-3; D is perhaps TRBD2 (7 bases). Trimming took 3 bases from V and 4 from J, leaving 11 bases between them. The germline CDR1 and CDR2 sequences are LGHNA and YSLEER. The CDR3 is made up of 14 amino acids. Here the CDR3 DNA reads TGCGCCAGCAGCCAGAGGGGGGGCCCAGATACGCAGTATTTT. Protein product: CASSQRGGPDTQYF.

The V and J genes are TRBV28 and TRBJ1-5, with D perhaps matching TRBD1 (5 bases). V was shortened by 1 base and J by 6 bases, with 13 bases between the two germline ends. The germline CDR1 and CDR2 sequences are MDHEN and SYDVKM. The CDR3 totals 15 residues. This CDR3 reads CASSLFGDVGQPQHF. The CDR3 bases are TGTGCCAGCAGTTTATTTGGGGACGTGGGTCAGCCCCAGCATTTT.

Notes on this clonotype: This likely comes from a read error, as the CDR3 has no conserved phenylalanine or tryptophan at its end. The CDR3 DNA is TGTGCCAGCAGTCTTGGACTAGCGGGAGGAGAGACCCAGTACATC. It translates to CASSLGLAGGETQYI. The genes are TRBV13 and TRBJ2-5; 14 bases align to TRBD2. Germline V gene data show CDR1 as PRHDT and CDR2 as FYEKMQ (reference sequence). After removal of 6 bases from V and 4 bases from J, the junction contained 4 bases not matched to a gene. This CDR3 spans 15 amino acids.

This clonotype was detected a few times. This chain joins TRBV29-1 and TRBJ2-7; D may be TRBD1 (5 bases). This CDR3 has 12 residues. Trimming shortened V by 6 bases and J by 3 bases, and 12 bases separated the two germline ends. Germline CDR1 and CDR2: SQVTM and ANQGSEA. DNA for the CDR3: TGCAGCGTAGAGGACGGACACTACGAGCAGTACTTC. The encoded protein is CSVEDGHYEQYF.

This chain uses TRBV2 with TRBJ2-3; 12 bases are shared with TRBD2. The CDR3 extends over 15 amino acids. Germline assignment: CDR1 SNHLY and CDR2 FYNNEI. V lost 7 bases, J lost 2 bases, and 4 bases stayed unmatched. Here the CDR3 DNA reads TGTGCCAGCACGGGACTAGCGGGCACCACAGATACGCAGTATTTT. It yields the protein CASTGLAGTTDTQYF.

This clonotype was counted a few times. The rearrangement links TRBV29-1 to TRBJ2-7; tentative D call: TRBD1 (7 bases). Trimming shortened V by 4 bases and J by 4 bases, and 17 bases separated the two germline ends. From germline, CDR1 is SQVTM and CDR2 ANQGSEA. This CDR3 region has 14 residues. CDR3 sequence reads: CSVVDREAGYEQYF. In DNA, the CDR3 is TGCAGCGTTGTAGACAGGGAGGCGGGGTACGAGCAGTACTTC.

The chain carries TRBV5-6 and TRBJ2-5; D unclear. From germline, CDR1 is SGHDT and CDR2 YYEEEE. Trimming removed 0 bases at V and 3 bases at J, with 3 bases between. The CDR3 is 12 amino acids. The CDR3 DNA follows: TGTGCCAGCAGCTTGGGCAAAGAGACCCAGTACTTC. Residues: CASSLGKETQYF.

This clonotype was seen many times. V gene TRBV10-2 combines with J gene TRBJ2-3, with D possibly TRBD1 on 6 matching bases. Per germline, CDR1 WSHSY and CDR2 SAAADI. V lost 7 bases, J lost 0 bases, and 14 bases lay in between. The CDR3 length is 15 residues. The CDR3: CASTGQTSSTDTQYF. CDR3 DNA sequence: TGCGCCAGCACTGGACAGACGTCTAGCACAGATACGCAGTATTTT.

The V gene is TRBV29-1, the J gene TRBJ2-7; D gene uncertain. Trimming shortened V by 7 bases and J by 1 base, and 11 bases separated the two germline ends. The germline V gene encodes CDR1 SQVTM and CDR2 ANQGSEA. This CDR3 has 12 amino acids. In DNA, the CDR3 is TGCAGCGCTACAGACGGATCCTACGAGCAGTACTTC. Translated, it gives CSATDGSYEQYF.

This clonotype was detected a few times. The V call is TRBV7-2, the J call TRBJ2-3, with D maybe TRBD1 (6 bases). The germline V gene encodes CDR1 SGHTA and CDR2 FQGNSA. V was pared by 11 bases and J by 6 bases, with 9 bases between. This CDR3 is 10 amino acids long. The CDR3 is CAGGRDTQYF. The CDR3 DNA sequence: TGTGCCGGGGGCCGGGATACGCAGTATTTT.

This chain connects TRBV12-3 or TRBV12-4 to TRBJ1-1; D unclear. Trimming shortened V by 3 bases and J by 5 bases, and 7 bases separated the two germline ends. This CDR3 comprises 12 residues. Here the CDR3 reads CASSFHPTEAFF. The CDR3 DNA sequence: TGTGCCAGCAGTTTCCACCCTACTGAAGCTTTCTTT.

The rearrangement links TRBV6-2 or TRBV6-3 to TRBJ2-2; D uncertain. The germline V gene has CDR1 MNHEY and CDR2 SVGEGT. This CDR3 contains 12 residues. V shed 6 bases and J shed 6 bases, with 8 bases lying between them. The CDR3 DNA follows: TGTGCCAGCAGACTCAGTTCCGGGGAGCTGTTTTTT. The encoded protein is CASRLSSGELFF.

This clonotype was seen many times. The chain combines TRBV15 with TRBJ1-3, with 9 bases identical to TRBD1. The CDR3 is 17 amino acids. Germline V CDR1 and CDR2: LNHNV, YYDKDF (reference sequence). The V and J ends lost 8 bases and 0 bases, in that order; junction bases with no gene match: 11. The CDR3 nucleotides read TGTGCCACCGCCGCCGGGACAGGGTCCTTCTCTGGAAACACCATATATTTT. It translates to CATAAGTGSFSGNTIYF.